This entry lists 24 T cell receptor beta chains sequenced from one sample in a study of tumor-infiltrating lymphocytes in localized non-small cell lung cancer. Assay: immunoSEQ multiplex PCR; the TCRdb copy retains only in-frame clones and omits some. The repertoire holds 3,500 to 4,500 clones, with just over 65% as singletons. Sequences were obtained from uninvolved lung tissue not adjacent to the tumor. All receptors come from a human donor with non-small cell lung cancer.

The genes are TRBV5-1 and TRBJ1-2; D is unresolved. Germline CDR1 and CDR2: SGHRS and YFSETQ. This CDR3 region has 14 residues. The V end was cut by 0 bases, the J end by 0 bases, with 6 bases between. The CDR3 DNA reads as TGCGCCAGCAGCTTGGAATCACCTAACTATGGCTACACCTTC. Its translation: CASSLESPNYGYTF.

This clone is medium-sized. At the DNA level, this CDR3 is encoded by other sequences in the same sample as well. The chain links TRBV19 to TRBJ1-1; 7 bases align to TRBD1. V lost 8 bases to trimming and J lost 0 bases; unmatched junction nucleotides: 3. Per the germline V gene, CDR1 is LNHDA and CDR2 is SQIVND (reference sequence). This CDR3 spans 13 amino acids. The CDR3 nucleotides are TGTGCCAGTCAGGACAGGCTGAACACTGAAGCTTTCTTT. Translated, it gives CASQDRLNTEAFF.

There are a few counts of this clone. The chain joins TRBV7-2 to TRBJ1-1; no clear D. The CDR3 spans 13 residues. CDR1 is SGHTA, CDR2 FQGNSA, per germline. With 5 bases removed from V and 5 bases from J, the gap between germline ends came to 12 bases. In nucleotides, the CDR3 is TGTGCCAGCAGCCCCCTTGTTGGGACTGAAGCTTTCTTT. Protein: CASSPLVGTEAFF.

The chain joins TRBV5-1 to TRBJ1-5, with 8 positions matching TRBD1. Germline CDR1 is SGHRS and CDR2 is YFSETQ. V lost 4 bases, J lost 7 bases, and 7 bases stayed unmatched. This CDR3 has 14 amino acids. The CDR3 bases are TGCGCCAGCAGCACCGGACAGGGAAACCAGCCCCAGCATTTT. It yields the protein CASSTGQGNQPQHF. Full variable domain (outside the CDR3, taken from reference TRBV5-1 and TRBJ1-5): KAGVTQTPRYLIKTRGQQVTLSCSPISGHRSVSWYQQTPGQGLQFLFEYFSETQRNKGNFPGRFSGRQFSNSRSEMNVSTLELGDSALYLCASSTGQGNQPQHFGDGTRLSIL.

This chain links TRBV27 with TRBJ2-4, with D possibly being TRBD1 or TRBD2 (5 bases each). The CDR3 is made up of 16 amino acids. V was pared by 5 bases and J by 0 bases, with 14 bases between. Germline lookup yields CDR1 MNHEY and CDR2 SMNVEV (reference sequence). This chain's CDR3 is CASSVGTLLAKNIQYF. The CDR3 DNA reads TGTGCCAGCAGTGTCGGGACCCTACTAGCCAAAAACATTCAGTACTTC.

The J gene is TRBJ2-1, the V gene TRBV5-1; no reliable D call. Germline CDR1 SGHRS, CDR2 YFSETQ. The ends were cut back, 4 bases at V and 0 bases at J, with 14 bases in the middle. The CDR3 consists of 16 residues. The CDR3 DNA follows: TGCGCCAGCAGCCCCCAAGCCGCCAGCTCCTACAATGAGCAGTTCTTC. Translation: CASSPQAASSYNEQFF.

Written as DNA, the CDR3 is TGTGCTAGTGGCTTACAAGAGACCCAGTACTTC. This encodes CASGLQETQYF. V and J are TRBV12-5 and TRBJ2-5, with D unclear. The V gene lost 6 bases and the J gene lost 2 bases, with 4 bases spanning the gap. The CDR3 totals 11 residues. The germline CDR1 and CDR2 sequences are LGHNT and FRNRAP. Drawing the rest from reference TRBV12-5 and TRBJ2-5, the complete variable domain is DARVTQTPRHKVTEMGQEVTMRCQPILGHNTVFWYRQTMMQGLELLAYFRNRAPLDDSGMPKDRFSAEMPDATLATLKIQPSEPRDSAVYFCASGLQETQYFGPGTRLLVL.

This clone was counted once. The chain uses TRBV27 and TRBJ2-2; tentatively, D is TRBD1 (6 bases). The CDR3 runs to 14 residues. The V and J ends lost 4 bases and 4 bases respectively, with 10 bases between them. Germline V gene sequence: CDR1 MNHEY, CDR2 SMNVEV (reference sequence). The CDR3 spells CASSYTGSTGELFF. The CDR3 DNA reads TGTGCCAGCAGTTATACAGGGTCCACCGGGGAGCTGTTTTTT.

DNA for the CDR3: TGTGCCAGCAGTCCGGGGGACAGGGGTCGGAATTCACCCCTCCACTTT. This translates into CASSPGDRGRNSPLHF. The chain links TRBV6-6 to TRBJ1-6, with 10 bases aligning to TRBD1. From germline, CDR1 is MNHNY and CDR2 SVGAGI (reference sequence). CDR3 length: 16 amino acids. V gave up 5 bases and J gave up 7 bases; unmatched junction bases: 8.

The chain couples TRBV6-5 to TRBJ1-1; 11 nucleotides align to TRBD1. Trimming removed 0 bases from V and 5 bases from J; junction bases left unmatched: 5. The CDR3 covers 16 residues. Germline lookup yields CDR1 MNHEY and CDR2 SVGAGI. DNA for the CDR3: TGTGCCAGCAGTTACTCCGGGACAGGGGGTGGAACTGAAGCTTTCTTT. Its translation is CASSYSGTGGGTEAFF.

V is TRBV11-2 and J is TRBJ2-7; 10 bases match TRBD1. CDR3 size: 15 residues. CDR1 is SGHAT and CDR2 is FQNNGV in the germline V gene. V gave up 3 bases and J gave up 9 bases; unmatched junction bases: 11. CDR3 bases: TGTGCCAGCAGCTTGGACGGACAGGGGGAAACGAGGCAGTACTTC. Translated: CASSLDGQGETRQYF. The full variable domain, its missing parts supplied by reference TRBV11-2 and TRBJ2-7, is EAGVAQSPRYKIIEKRQSVAFWCNPISGHATLYWYQQILGQGPKLLIQFQNNGVVDDSQLPKDRFSAERLKGVDSTLKIQPAKLEDSAVYLCASSLDGQGETRQYFGPGTRLTVT.

The table lists this clone with a few counts. The CDR3 bases are TGCAGTGTAGGGATTGGGGAGCAGTTCTTC. Protein sequence: CSVGIGEQFF. The rearrangement uses TRBV20-1 and TRBJ2-1; D remains unclear. This CDR3 is 10 amino acids long. The V end lost 7 bases, the J end lost 10 bases, and 11 bases lay between the germline ends. Germline V CDR1 and CDR2: DFQATT, SNEGSKA (reference sequence).

This chain links TRBV14 with TRBJ2-5, with 7 bases matching TRBD1. CDR1 and CDR2 (germline): SGHDN, FVKESK. V trimming: 0 bases; J trimming: 7 bases; junction bases outside the gene matches: 8. This CDR3 spans 15 amino acids. The CDR3 DNA reads TGTGCCAGCAGCCAAGAAAGAAAGGGGGCGCGGACCCAGTACTTC. Translated: CASSQERKGARTQYF.

This sequence joins TRBV5-8 and TRBJ1-6; D unclear. The CDR3 spans 14 residues. V lost 2 bases to trimming and J lost 9 bases, with 12 bases between them. Germline lookup yields CDR1 SGHTS and CDR2 YDEGEE. The CDR3 reads CASSLAGWGSPLHF. The CDR3 nucleotides read TGTGCCAGCAGCTTAGCGGGGTGGGGTTCACCCCTCCACTTT.

The gene calls are TRBV19 and TRBJ1-1, with a weak D call TRBD1 (5 bases). CDR1 is LNHDA and CDR2 is SQIVND in the germline V gene (reference sequence). V was cut by 7 bases and J by 0 bases, with 12 bases left in between. This CDR3 spans 14 amino acids. Written as DNA, the CDR3 is TGTGCCAGTAAACAGGTCTACATGAACACTGAAGCTTTCTTT. It is translated as CASKQVYMNTEAFF.

This clone has a handful of counts. This chain connects TRBV6-6 to TRBJ2-1; D tentatively reads TRBD1 or TRBD2 (6 bases each). The CDR3 consists of 15 residues. Germline values: CDR1 MNHNY, CDR2 SVGAGI (reference sequence). With 2 bases removed from V and 4 bases from J, the gap between germline ends came to 12 bases. The CDR3 reads CASSYGGAGYNEQFF. CDR3 coding DNA: TGTGCCAGCAGTTACGGGGGCGCGGGGTACAATGAGCAGTTCTTC.

The chain carries TRBV7-9 and TRBJ2-3, with D possibly matching TRBD1 (5 bases). The CDR3 has 13 amino acids. Germline V gene data show CDR1 as SEHNR and CDR2 as FQNEAQ (reference sequence). Trimming pared 5 bases from V and 2 bases from J, leaving 8 bases between. The CDR3 DNA reads as TGTGCCAGCAGCCGCAGGGACACAGATACGCAGTATTTT. Protein sequence: CASSRRDTDTQYF.

As regards this clone: The same CDR3 arises from other DNA sequences in this sample as well. The chain is built from TRBV28 and TRBJ2-1, with 11 bases lining up with TRBD2. The CDR3 has 16 amino acids. Unmatched junction bases numbered 9, after V lost 4 bases and J lost 7 bases. Germline CDR1 reads MDHEN; CDR2 reads SYDVKM. Here the CDR3 reads CASSSSGTSGRNEQFF. The CDR3 nucleotides are TGTGCCAGCAGTTCATCTGGGACTAGCGGACGTAATGAGCAGTTCTTC.

This chain joins TRBV9 and TRBJ2-5, with a tentative D call TRBD2 (5 bases). CDR3 length equals 12 residues. From germline, CDR1 is SGDLS and CDR2 YYNGEE. V was shortened by 4 bases and J by 5 bases, with 9 bases between the two germline ends. CDR3 sequence (DNA): TGTGCCAGCAGCTTTAGCGAGGAGACCCAGTACTTC. As protein: CASSFSEETQYF.

This clone showed up just once. CDR3 in DNA: TGTGCCAGCAGGTGGACTAGCGGGAGTATAATCTACAATGAGCAGTTCTTC. It encodes CASRWTSGSIIYNEQFF. The rearrangement uses TRBV28 and TRBJ2-1; 13 bases are shared with TRBD2. The ends lost 6 bases at V and 3 bases at J; junction bases unmatched: 8. The CDR3 covers 17 residues. CDR1 is MDHEN, CDR2 SYDVKM, per germline.

This clone was seen a few times. This chain connects TRBV9 to TRBJ1-3, with a weak D call TRBD1 (5 bases). Germline CDR1 reads SGDLS; CDR2 reads YYNGEE. V lost 0 bases, J lost 8 bases, and 9 bases lay in between. CDR3 size: 13 residues. This CDR3 is CASSVVGGDTIYF. The CDR3, as DNA: TGTGCCAGCAGCGTAGTGGGAGGGGACACCATATATTTT.

The genes are TRBV10-3 and TRBJ2-7; D is unclear. Germline V gene sequence: CDR1 ENHRY, CDR2 SYGVKD. The CDR3 has 13 residues. V gave up 3 bases and J gave up 2 bases, with 8 bases separating them. CDR3 sequence (DNA): TGTGCCATCAGTGAAAAGGGTCCCTACGAGCAGTACTTC. It translates to CAISEKGPYEQYF.

This clone was observed a few times. The chain recombines TRBV9 with TRBJ2-2; D is uncertain. This CDR3 spans 15 amino acids. Germline assignment: CDR1 SGDLS and CDR2 YYNGEE. The V and J ends lost 0 bases and 5 bases respectively, with 11 bases between them. The CDR3 sequence: CASSVDLPETGELFF. CDR3 nucleotide sequence: TGTGCCAGCAGCGTAGACCTACCGGAGACCGGGGAGCTGTTTTTT.

The chain couples TRBV29-1 to TRBJ1-5, with D perhaps matching TRBD1 (6 bases). The germline CDR1 and CDR2 sequences are SQVTM and ANQGSEA. The CDR3 is 14 residues long. With 4 bases removed from V and 0 bases from J, the gap between germline ends came to 10 bases. This chain's CDR3 is CSVASGDSNQPQHF. CDR3 sequence (DNA): TGCAGCGTTGCATCAGGGGATAGCAATCAGCCCCAGCATTTT.